This T cell receptor (beta chain) derives from a study of OX40 agonist ivuxolimab in advanced cancers. Study details: Patients in dose escalation had liver, melanoma, kidney or head and neck cancers. Findings of the study overall: Researchers did not determine the expanded peripheral T cells' antigen specificity.

The V and J ends lost 6 bases and 5 bases, in that order; junction bases with no gene match: 10. Germline V CDR1 and CDR2: MNHNY, SVGAGI (reference sequence). The CDR3 length is 15 residues. Produced via immunoSEQ multiplex PCR; TCRdb's table is partial and in-frame only. The sample has about 90,000 clones; roughly 90% are singletons. With respect to this clone: The antigen is unknown.

The input for sequencing was CD4+ or CD8+ T cells sorted from blood, taken in a trial of the OX40 agonist ivuxolimab. The sequence came from an adult with an advanced solid tumor such as melanoma, head and neck, liver or kidney cancer. The gene calls are TRBV6-6 and TRBJ2-1; 7 positions match TRBD1. The CDR3 DNA is TGTGCCAGCAGACTCCCCAGGGGACAGAACAATGAGCAGTTCTTC. Translating gives CASRLPRGQNNEQFF.